A single sample is the source of the 30 T cell receptor beta chains below, sequenced in a study of CD8 T cells in ankylosing spondylitis listed by TCRdb under 2017. The library was generated by 5' RACE. Instrument used: Illumina HiSeq 2500. Through fastp at Q25 and MiXCR, TCRdb rebuilt clones from the public reads, retaining in-frame beta chains. Each entry merges the rows of one CDR3 protein and shows their most common DNA and genes. This sample is represented by approximately 24,000 distinct CDR3 sequences; 2% to 3% of them were singletons. Of the sample, about 7.8% is held by the ten largest clones. The source material was blood, either unsorted or a sorted T cell fraction (not recorded which). All receptors come from a female donor with ankylosing spondylitis or in good health (not recorded which).

There are many counts of this clonotype. The CDR3 nucleotides are TGTGCCAGCAGCGTAGGGAATTCCAACACCGGGGAGCTGTTTTTT. Protein sequence: CASSVGNSNTGELFF. The chain combines TRBV9 with TRBJ2-2, with D unclear. CDR1 is SGDLS, CDR2 YYNGEE, per germline. V was clipped by 0 bases and J by 2 bases, with 8 bases between them. This CDR3 has 15 amino acids.

This clonotype was seen at least ten times. This chain joins TRBV9 and TRBJ2-6; D uncertain. The germline CDR1 and CDR2 sequences are SGDLS and YYNGEE. Deletions cut 4 bases from V and 2 bases from J, with 4 bases between. The CDR3 spans 13 residues. DNA for the CDR3: TGTGCCAGCAGCCGCGCTGGGGCCAACGTCCTGACTTTC. Amino acid sequence: CASSRAGANVLTF.

This clonotype was picked up many times. The chain has TRBV9 and TRBJ2-3, with 8 nucleotides matching TRBD2. J gave up 5 bases and V 6 bases, and 17 bases lay outside the gene matches. Germline V gives CDR1 SGDLS, CDR2 YYNGEE. The CDR3 spans 17 residues. CDR3 amino acids: CASNSALGAGAEDTQYF. CDR3 DNA sequence: TGTGCCAGCAACTCCGCTTTAGGAGCGGGAGCGGAAGATACGCAGTATTTT.

This clonotype has ten or more counts. The chain recombines TRBV9 with TRBJ1-1; 7 positions match TRBD1. The germline V gene has CDR1 SGDLS and CDR2 YYNGEE. Trimming cost V 2 bases and J 0 bases; bases outside gene matches: 4. The CDR3 is 15 residues long. This chain's CDR3 is CASSVTGTVNTEAFF. Here the CDR3 DNA reads TGTGCCAGCAGCGTGACCGGGACAGTGAACACTGAAGCTTTCTTT.

This clonotype was seen at least ten times. The rearrangement joins TRBV9 to TRBJ1-2; D gene unclear. Germline V CDR1 and CDR2: SGDLS, YYNGEE. This CDR3 contains 13 residues. The ends were cut back, 0 bases at V and 5 bases at J, with 8 bases in the middle. The CDR3 spells CASSVAVGYGYTF. Written as DNA, the CDR3 is TGTGCCAGCAGCGTAGCAGTTGGGTATGGCTACACCTTC.

This clonotype was found many times. The V call is TRBV9, the J call TRBJ2-1; 7 nucleotides line up with TRBD2. V shed 2 bases, J shed 2 bases, and the junction held 4 bases outside the gene matches. The CDR3 loop spans 15 amino acids. Germline V gene data show CDR1 as SGDLS and CDR2 as YYNGEE. The CDR3 bases are TGTGCCAGCAGCGTCGCTAGCGGTACCTACAATGAGCAGTTCTTC. It translates to CASSVASGTYNEQFF.

In this sample, this clonotype turned up many times. The chain joins TRBV9 to TRBJ1-1, with TRBD1 matching over 7 bases. V dropped 0 bases and J dropped 7; count of bases not matched to a gene: 9. Looked up from germline, CDR1 is SGDLS and CDR2 is YYNGEE. The CDR3 runs to 15 residues. The CDR3 DNA reads TGTGCCAGCAGCGTAGATGCGAGGGGGCAGGTTGAAGCTTTCTTT. This codes for CASSVDARGQVEAFF.

This clonotype was recorded at least ten times. This chain joins TRBV9 and TRBJ2-1; D possibly corresponds to TRBD2 (7 bases). CDR1 and CDR2 (germline): SGDLS, YYNGEE. The germline V and J ends were trimmed by 0 bases and 5 bases, with 18 bases remaining between them. The CDR3 has 17 amino acids. The DNA for the CDR3 is TGTGCCAGCAGCGTAGGTATCGGCGGGGGCTGGGACAATGAGCAGTTCTTC. It yields the protein CASSVGIGGGWDNEQFF.

This clonotype was counted many times. The chain joins TRBV9 to TRBJ2-3; a weak D match, TRBD2 (6 bases). The CDR3 extends over 15 amino acids. V gave up 0 bases and J gave up 6 bases, with 14 bases separating them. Germline V lookup: CDR1 SGDLS, CDR2 YYNGEE. CDR3 residues: CASSVVGGLSDTQYF. The DNA of the CDR3 is TGTGCCAGCAGCGTAGTGGGGGGTCTATCTGATACGCAGTATTTT.

This clonotype occurred many times. The chain joins TRBV9 to TRBJ2-5; tentative D call: TRBD1 (6 bases). CDR1 and CDR2 (germline): SGDLS, YYNGEE. This CDR3 is 16 amino acids long. Trimming left V 4 bases short and J 4 bases short, with 20 bases between. The CDR3 loop is CASSQLGHGPRETQYF. CDR3 in DNA: TGTGCCAGCAGCCAACTGGGACACGGACCTCGAGAGACCCAGTACTTC. Variable domain in full (rest from reference TRBV9 and TRBJ2-5): DSGVTQTPKHLITATGQRVTLRCSPRSGDLSVYWYQQSLDQGLQFLIQYYNGEERAKGNILERFSAQQFPDLHSELNLSSLELGDSALYFCASSQLGHGPRETQYFGPGTRLLVL.

This clonotype was found many times. This chain links TRBV9 with TRBJ2-3; 7 nucleotides align to TRBD1. The germline V gene encodes CDR1 SGDLS and CDR2 YYNGEE. The ends lost 3 bases at V and 2 bases at J; junction bases unmatched: 6. The CDR3 runs to 15 residues. CDR3 region: CASSDGDRFTDTQYF. The CDR3 coding sequence is TGTGCCAGCAGCGACGGGGACAGATTCACAGATACGCAGTATTTT.

This clonotype was counted ten times or more. The CDR3 sequence is CASSRGGQGQETQYF. The CDR3 DNA reads TGTGCCAGCAGTCGAGGGGGGCAGGGTCAAGAGACCCAGTACTTC. V usage is TRBV9 and J usage is TRBJ2-5, with D perhaps matching TRBD1 or TRBD2 (6 bases each). CDR1 SGDLS and CDR2 YYNGEE come from the germline V gene. Trimming pared 5 bases from V and 2 bases from J, leaving 16 bases between. The CDR3 is made up of 15 amino acids.

This clonotype appeared many times. This chain links TRBV9 with TRBJ2-2; 8 bases map to TRBD2. The V gene end was trimmed by 4 bases and the J gene end by 6 bases; junction bases not matched to a gene: 14. Germline V gene lookup returns CDR1 SGDLS and CDR2 YYNGEE. This CDR3 comprises 17 residues. CDR3: CASSHRTSSEVPGELFF. For the CDR3, the DNA is TGTGCCAGCAGCCATAGGACTAGCTCAGAGGTTCCCGGGGAGCTGTTTTTT.

This clonotype was seen a handful of times. The V and J genes are TRBV9 and TRBJ1-6; a weak D match, TRBD1 (5 bases). V lost 3 bases to trimming and J lost 8 bases, with 9 bases between them. Germline lookup yields CDR1 SGDLS and CDR2 YYNGEE. CDR3 length: 13 residues. CDR3 coding DNA: TGTGCCAGCAGCGAGACCAGGGATTCACCCCTCCACTTT. This sequence encodes CASSETRDSPLHF.

Ten or more counts support this clonotype. V gene TRBV9 combines with J gene TRBJ1-2; tentative D call: TRBD1 (5 bases). Trimming shortened V by 3 bases and J by 8 bases, and 17 bases separated the two germline ends. CDR1 SGDLS and CDR2 YYNGEE come from the germline V gene. The CDR3 runs to 14 residues. The CDR3 spells CASSAQGRRGGYTF. CDR3 DNA: TGTGCCAGCAGCGCCCAGGGACGGAGGGGAGGCTACACCTTC.

In its sample, this clonotype was seen many times. This chain links TRBV9 with TRBJ2-2; D not certain. The CDR3 is 15 amino acids. Trimming took 0 bases from V and 5 from J, leaving 11 bases between them. The germline CDR1 and CDR2 sequences are SGDLS and YYNGEE. The CDR3 nucleotides read TGTGCCAGCAGCGTAGTTCAGGAACCAACCGGGGAGCTGTTTTTT. As protein: CASSVVQEPTGELFF.

This clonotype was recorded many times. The gene calls are TRBV9 and TRBJ2-3; 11 bases line up with TRBD2. The CDR3 is 17 residues long. The germline CDR1 and CDR2 sequences are SGDLS and YYNGEE. V was clipped by 4 bases and J by 6 bases; unmatched bases: 13. The CDR3 sequence is CASSPGSPSGRSDTQYF. The CDR3, as DNA: TGTGCCAGCAGCCCCGGGTCCCCTAGCGGGAGGTCCGATACGCAGTATTTT. Filled out from reference TRBV9 and TRBJ2-3, the complete variable domain reads DSGVTQTPKHLITATGQRVTLRCSPRSGDLSVYWYQQSLDQGLQFLIQYYNGEERAKGNILERFSAQQFPDLHSELNLSSLELGDSALYFCASSPGSPSGRSDTQYFGPGTRLTVL.

The chain combines TRBV9 with TRBJ2-1; 10 nucleotides line up with TRBD2. Germline V CDR1 and CDR2: SGDLS, YYNGEE. The CDR3 is 18 residues long. Germline trimming cut 1 base from V and 6 bases from J; bases unmatched to any gene: 13. The CDR3 is CASSVSSGGAGEGNEQFF. The CDR3 DNA follows: TGTGCCAGCAGCGTATCCAGCGGGGGGGCCGGGGAGGGCAATGAGCAGTTCTTC.

This clonotype showed up many times. The chain uses TRBV9 and TRBJ2-5; no clear D. The V gene lost 0 bases and the J gene lost 9 bases, with 21 bases spanning the gap. Looked up from germline, CDR1 is SGDLS and CDR2 is YYNGEE. The CDR3 is 16 residues long. The CDR3 spells CASSVARSGPPRAQYF. In DNA, the CDR3 is TGTGCCAGCAGCGTAGCTAGGTCCGGACCACCTCGGGCCCAGTACTTC.

This clonotype was detected ten times or more. The CDR3 sequence: CASSISPGGSSYNEQFF. CDR3 sequence (DNA): TGTGCCAGCAGCATATCCCCGGGGGGGAGCTCCTACAATGAGCAGTTCTTC. V usage is TRBV9 and J usage is TRBJ2-1, with TRBD2 identical over 8 bases. The CDR3 covers 17 residues. Germline V gene lookup returns CDR1 SGDLS and CDR2 YYNGEE. The V and J ends lost 4 bases and 0 bases, in that order; junction bases with no gene match: 9.

This clonotype is medium-sized (0.01 to 0.1%) in the sample. The chain has TRBV9 and TRBJ2-1; 11 nucleotides align to TRBD2. Germline V gene lookup returns CDR1 SGDLS and CDR2 YYNGEE. Losses at the gene ends were 3 bases for V and 5 bases for J; bases not matched to a gene: 10. The CDR3 extends over 17 amino acids. The CDR3 reads CASSDISGGAGNNEQFF. The DNA for the CDR3 is TGTGCCAGCAGCGACATTAGCGGGGGGGCCGGAAACAATGAGCAGTTCTTC.

In this sample, this clonotype turned up many times. V gene TRBV9 combines with J gene TRBJ2-1, with 11 bases matching TRBD2. The CDR3 contains 15 residues. Germline V lookup: CDR1 SGDLS, CDR2 YYNGEE. J gave up 4 bases and V 4 bases, and 4 bases lay outside the gene matches. The CDR3 here is CASSTSSGGYNEQFF. CDR3 sequence (DNA): TGTGCCAGCAGCACCTCTAGCGGGGGGTACAATGAGCAGTTCTTC.

There are many counts of this clonotype. V is TRBV9 and J is TRBJ2-1; tentatively, D is TRBD2 (6 bases). V was clipped by 3 bases and J by 6 bases, with 16 bases between them. CDR1 SGDLS and CDR2 YYNGEE come from the germline V gene. This CDR3 is built from 15 residues. CDR3 protein: CASSGFGGKSNEQFF. The CDR3 region has the DNA TGTGCCAGCAGCGGGTTTGGGGGGAAGAGCAATGAGCAGTTCTTC.

This clonotype was picked up many times. The chain is built from TRBV9 and TRBJ2-7; unclear D gene. V gave up 5 bases and J gave up 3 bases, with 12 bases separating them. This CDR3 contains 13 residues. Germline values: CDR1 SGDLS, CDR2 YYNGEE. CDR3 DNA sequence: TGTGCCAGCAGTTCACATGAAGGCTACGAGCAGTACTTC. Translating it yields CASSSHEGYEQYF.

This clonotype was counted many times. This chain joins TRBV9 and TRBJ2-2; D is unclear. Trimming removed 0 bases at V and 1 base at J, with 7 bases between. This CDR3 is 15 amino acids long. CDR1 and CDR2 (germline): SGDLS, YYNGEE. This chain's CDR3 is CASSVGPMNTGELFF. Here the CDR3 DNA reads TGTGCCAGCAGCGTAGGACCGATGAACACCGGGGAGCTGTTTTTT.

This clonotype was observed many times. V is TRBV9 and J is TRBJ2-2, with 8 bases identical to TRBD1. The CDR3 extends over 14 amino acids. Trimming at V came to 2 bases and at J to 7 bases, leaving 4 bases not matched to a gene. CDR1 and CDR2 (germline): SGDLS, YYNGEE. The CDR3 spells CASSVSGGGGELFF. CDR3 nucleotides: TGTGCCAGCAGCGTGTCAGGGGGCGGCGGGGAGCTGTTTTTT.

In this sample, this clonotype turned up many times. This chain connects TRBV9 to TRBJ2-7, with 10 bases aligning to TRBD2. J lost 0 bases, V lost 3 bases, and 3 bases had no gene match. Germline assignment: CDR1 SGDLS and CDR2 YYNGEE. This CDR3 is built from 15 residues. The CDR3 loop is CASSASGRGSYEQYF. The CDR3 DNA follows: TGTGCCAGCAGCGCGAGCGGGAGGGGCTCCTACGAGCAGTACTTC.

This clonotype appeared many times. This rearrangement joins TRBV9 to TRBJ2-2; 8 bases map to TRBD1. This CDR3 spans 15 amino acids. Germline CDR1 and CDR2: SGDLS and YYNGEE. V shed 2 bases, J shed 6 bases, and the junction held 6 bases outside the gene matches. The CDR3 nucleotides are TGTGCCAGCAGCGTGGCAGGGGGCTTACCCGGGGAGCTGTTTTTT. It encodes CASSVAGGLPGELFF.

This clonotype was found many times. The chain carries TRBV9 and TRBJ2-5, with 9 bases identical to TRBD1. The CDR3 spans 15 residues. Germline CDR1 SGDLS, CDR2 YYNGEE. The V and J ends lost 2 bases and 4 bases, in that order; junction bases with no gene match: 6. The CDR3 nucleotides are TGTGCCAGCAGCGTGACAGGGGGAAGAGGAGAGACCCAGTACTTC. Translating gives CASSVTGGRGETQYF.

The V and J genes are TRBV9 and TRBJ2-5; D is ambiguous. CDR1 and CDR2 (germline): SGDLS, YYNGEE. The V and J ends lost 4 bases and 5 bases respectively, with 12 bases between them. The CDR3 sequence is 13 residues long. The CDR3 bases are TGTGCCAGCAGCCCTGGCCCTGGGGAGACCCAGTACTTC. Encoded protein: CASSPGPGETQYF. Together with reference TRBV9 and TRBJ2-5, the CDR3 gives the full variable domain: DSGVTQTPKHLITATGQRVTLRCSPRSGDLSVYWYQQSLDQGLQFLIQYYNGEERAKGNILERFSAQQFPDLHSELNLSSLELGDSALYFCASSPGPGETQYFGPGTRLLVL.